This T cell receptor (beta chain) comes out of a study of cytomegalovirus exposure and HLA in healthy donors. Trimming cost V 2 bases and J 2 bases, with 8 bases left between them. This CDR3 is built from 14 residues. Per the germline V gene, CDR1 is MNHNY and CDR2 is SVGAGI (reference sequence). 60 Vbeta and 13 Jbeta primers were used in PCR. In the study's own analysis: Later analysis identified approximately 80 million unique TCR beta chains, approximately 10 million shared. Some clones are missing from TCRdb's copy, which holds only in-frame ones; the method was immunoSEQ multiplex PCR. V, J and clone size derive from that table, while D and trimming were established from the DNA sequence. The table records over 150,000 clones, around three quarters of them present only once.

Source material: PBMCs. V is TRBV6-6 and J is TRBJ2-3; D not resolved. The sequence was obtained from a woman aged 40-49 years in good health and CMV-seronegative. Here the CDR3 reads CASSYPSNTDTQYF. The CDR3 coding sequence is TGTGCCAGCAGTTACCCTTCTAACACAGATACGCAGTATTTT.